The TCR beta chain described here comes from a study of shared clonotypes between healthy human individuals (dated by TCRdb to the early 2020s). For the study in its entirety: A few men and a couple of women, aged 18 to 49 years, made up the cohort. Per donor, three plates each were used for CD4 naive and CD4 memory, two for CD8 naive, and one for CD8 memory. To estimate repertoire size and how much clonotype sharing occurs between individuals, the study deeply sequenced the blood TCR repertoires of several healthy adults. Different laboratories and diverse techniques were used to prepare libraries and sequence TCR repertoires, to increase sequencing depth and limit assay-specific biases. Per donor, leukapheresis produced somewhere between about 0.9 and 10 billion PBMCs. Beyond this particular receptor, the publication reports: Sampling was restricted to blood, and TCR repertoires in tissue are likely to differ from TCR repertoires in blood. Incomplete sequencing was indicated by rarefaction of sorted-subset datasets, despite the large sequencing depth. Naive subsets generally had larger estimated clonotype richness than memory subsets. Compared with non-shared clonotypes, clonotypes shared by all four sorted-subset donors had higher generation probabilities. The small number of donors limited the genetic and exposure-history diversity represented. Across four donors, 4.5% to 6.5% of naive CD4, 3.5% of naive CD8, under 2.5% of memory CD4, and approximately 0.4% of memory CD8 clonotypes were shared. Pairwise subsampling led to the expectation that sequencing depth would affect the degree of clonotype sharing among donors.

For this chain, trimming is 3 bases at the V end and 7 bases at the J end, and the number of junction bases without a gene match is 6. The CDR3 starts with the cysteine, ends with the phenylalanine, and has 14 residues. Only the CDR3 portion is preserved as DNA: 42 bases, with reading frame beginning at the first base. CDR1 and CDR2 (SGHVS, FNYEAQ) derive from the germline V gene. CD8 naive samples consisted of CD45RO-negative cells that were positively selected for CCR7, yielding a CD45RA+CCR7+ population without TemRA cells. Healthy HIV-negative adults with no recently reported acute infections or vaccinations were included as donors. Every donor was a Caucasian adult residing in Nashville, Tennessee, USA. Blood was obtained by leukapheresis, after which PBMCs were separated by Ficoll-Histopaque density gradient centrifugation and cryopreserved in liquid nitrogen vapor phase. Analytical flow cytometry was used to check the purity and quantity of each magnetically sorted T cell population. Genomic DNA was isolated from each sorted fraction and quantified by UV absorbance on a Nanodrop 2000c.

Using the deep immunoSEQ assay, TCR CDR3 regions were amplified from genomic DNA by multiplex PCR. Extracted genomic DNA from each cell subset was spread evenly across all wells of several immunoSEQ 96-well plates, with each plate serving as a replicate. For sorted subsets, roughly 200 ng of genomic DNA, equivalent to 25,000 to 30,000 T cell genomes, went into each replicate PCR. Purified libraries were measured with a Qubit 3.0 fluorometer, size-checked on a Bioanalyzer 2100, and measured again with the KAPA Library Quantification kit. Every immunoSEQ 96-well plate was sequenced on a separate single-read 150-cycle Illumina NextSeq 550 flow cell. In the original analysis: The immunoSEQ output contained only junctional sequences without quality scores, so filtering could not match that applied to full-length reads. To assign V/J genes and CDR3, sequences were annotated against IMGT germline references using PyIR, a Python wrapper for IgBLAST v1.9. Any read was removed if the V/J assignment was weak (E-value above 1e-6), the CDR3 was missing, or the read contained stop codons, out-of-frame junctions, or ambiguous translated residues. V3J clonotypes were defined by identical inferred V gene, J gene, and CDR3 amino acid sequence. To compute the percentage overlap between repertoires, the number of shared unique clonotypes was divided by the size of the smaller repertoire. Repertoire richness was assessed with RTK rarefaction, the Chao1 estimator, and Recon v2.1 estimates of unobserved clonotypes. For all TCRbeta clonotypes obtained by the gDNA method from a few donors, generation probabilities were computed with OLGA. As stored in TCRdb, this immuneACCESS dataset retains in-frame rearrangements with V and J assigned. A fraction of the clones does not appear; measured against another copy, unresolved V genes explain less than half of the discrepancy, and the remainder lacks a known reason. V, J and clone size derive from that table, while D and trimming were established from the DNA sequence. In all, the sample holds hundreds of thousands of clones, and 95% to 98% of those were seen once. In total, the top ten clones hold roughly 0.29% of the sample.

In this sample, this clone turned up once. There is no known antigen for this receptor. Per-base quality was not reported, and no clone a single base away is much larger than it. Recombination linked TRBV7-6 to TRBJ2-1; 7 middle bases align to TRBD2. Specimen: naive CD8+ T cells sorted from blood. The sample's cell subset or site label, in plain terms: CD45RA+CCR7+. The source of this sequence is a man aged 25-40 years in good health. The CDR3 region: CASSFGGGINEQFF. The bases read TGTGCCAGCAGCTTTGGGGGAGGGATTAATGAGCAGTTCTTC.